This T cell receptor beta chain was retrieved from a study of technical replicates of blood from a few donors. The germline V gene encodes CDR1 MDHEN and CDR2 SYDVKM. The CDR3 consists of 14 residues. On this clone: At one boundary the junction diverges from the germline segment, which might be a read error.

Using immunoSEQ multiplex PCR, the repertoire was profiled, and TCRdb retains in-frame clones only, with some absent. The sample includes about 44,000 clones, approximately 96% of them seen just once. This TCR derives from a human donor in good health. The chain is built from TRBV28 and TRBJ2-7, with 16 bases aligning to TRBD2. Sequenced material: T cells isolated from PBMCs. In DNA form, the CDR3 reads TGTGCCAGCAGCCCGCCTTCCGGGACTAGCGGGAGGGACTTC. Protein: CASSPPSGTSGRDF.